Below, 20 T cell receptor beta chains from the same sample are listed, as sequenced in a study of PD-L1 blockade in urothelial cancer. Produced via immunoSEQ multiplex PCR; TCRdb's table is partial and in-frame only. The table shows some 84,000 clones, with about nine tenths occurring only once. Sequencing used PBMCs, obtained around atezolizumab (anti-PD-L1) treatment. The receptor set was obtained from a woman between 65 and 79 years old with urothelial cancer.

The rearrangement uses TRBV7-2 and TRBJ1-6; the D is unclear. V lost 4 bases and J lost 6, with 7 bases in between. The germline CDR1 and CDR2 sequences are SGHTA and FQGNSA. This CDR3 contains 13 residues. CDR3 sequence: CASSSSLNSPLHF. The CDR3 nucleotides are TGTGCCAGCAGCTCCAGTCTTAATTCACCCCTCCACTTT.

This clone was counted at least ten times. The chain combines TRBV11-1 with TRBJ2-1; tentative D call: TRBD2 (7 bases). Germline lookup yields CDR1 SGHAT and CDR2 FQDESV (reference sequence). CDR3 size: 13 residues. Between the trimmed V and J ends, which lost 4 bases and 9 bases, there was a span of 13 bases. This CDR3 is CASSSYREGEQFF. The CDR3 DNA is TGTGCCAGCAGCTCCTACAGGGAGGGTGAGCAGTTCTTC. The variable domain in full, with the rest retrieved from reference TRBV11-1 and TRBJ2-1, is EAEVAQSPRYKITEKSQAVAFWCDPISGHATLYWYRQILGQGPELLVQFQDESVVDDSQLPKDRFSAERLKGVDSTLKIQPAELGDSAMYLCASSSYREGEQFFGPGTRLTVL.

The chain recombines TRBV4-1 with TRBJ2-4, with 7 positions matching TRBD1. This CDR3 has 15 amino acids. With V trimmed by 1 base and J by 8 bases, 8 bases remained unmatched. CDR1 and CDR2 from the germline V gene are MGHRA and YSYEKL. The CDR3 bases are TGCGCCAGCAGCCAAGTCCCGGGACAGACGGACATTCAGTACTTC. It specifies CASSQVPGQTDIQYF.

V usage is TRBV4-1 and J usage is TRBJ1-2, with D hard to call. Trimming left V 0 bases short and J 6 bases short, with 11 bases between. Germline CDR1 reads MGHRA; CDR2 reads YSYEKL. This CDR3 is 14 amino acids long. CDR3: CASSQDQAWDGYTF. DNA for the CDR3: TGCGCCAGCAGCCAAGATCAGGCTTGGGATGGCTACACCTTC.

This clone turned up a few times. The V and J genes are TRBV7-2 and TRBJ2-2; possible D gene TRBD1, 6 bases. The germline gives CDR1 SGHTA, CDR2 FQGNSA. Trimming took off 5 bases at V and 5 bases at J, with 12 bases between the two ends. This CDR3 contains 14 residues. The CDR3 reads CASSRTVSTGELFF. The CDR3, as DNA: TGTGCCAGCAGCCGGACAGTTTCGACCGGGGAGCTGTTTTTT.

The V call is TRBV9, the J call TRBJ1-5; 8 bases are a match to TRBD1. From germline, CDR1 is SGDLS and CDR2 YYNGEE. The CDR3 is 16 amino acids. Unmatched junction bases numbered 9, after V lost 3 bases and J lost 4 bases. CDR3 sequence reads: CASSAGDRGVNQPQHF. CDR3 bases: TGTGCCAGCAGCGCCGGAGACAGGGGAGTAAATCAGCCCCAGCATTTT.

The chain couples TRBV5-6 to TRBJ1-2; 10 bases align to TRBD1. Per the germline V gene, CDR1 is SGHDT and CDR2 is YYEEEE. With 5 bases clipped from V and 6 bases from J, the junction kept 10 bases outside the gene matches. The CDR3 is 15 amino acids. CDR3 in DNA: TGTGCCAGCAGTTATAAGGACAGGGGGGTAAATGGCTACACCTTC. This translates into CASSYKDRGVNGYTF.

CDR3 protein: CAWSVARGQPQHF. DNA of the CDR3: TGTGCCTGGAGTGTAGCCCGTGGTCAGCCCCAGCATTTT. The chain links TRBV30 to TRBJ1-5; D is uncertain. V lost 0 bases and J 6 bases, leaving 9 bases between the germline ends. The CDR3 contains 13 residues. Germline V lookup: CDR1 GTSNPN, CDR2 SVGIG (reference sequence).

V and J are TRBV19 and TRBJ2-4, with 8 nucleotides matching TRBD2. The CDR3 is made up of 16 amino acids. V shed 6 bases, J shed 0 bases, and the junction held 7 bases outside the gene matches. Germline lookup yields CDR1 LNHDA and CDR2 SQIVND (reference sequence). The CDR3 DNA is TGTGCCAGTAGCTTACGGGGGGGTATAGCCAAAAACATTCAGTACTTC. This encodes CASSLRGGIAKNIQYF.

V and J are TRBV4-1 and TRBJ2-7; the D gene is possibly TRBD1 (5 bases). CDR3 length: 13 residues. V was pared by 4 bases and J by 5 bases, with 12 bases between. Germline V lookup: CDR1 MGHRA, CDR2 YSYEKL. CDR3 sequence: CASSPPSGNEQYF. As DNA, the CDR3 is TGCGCCAGCAGCCCCCCCTCAGGGAACGAGCAGTACTTC.

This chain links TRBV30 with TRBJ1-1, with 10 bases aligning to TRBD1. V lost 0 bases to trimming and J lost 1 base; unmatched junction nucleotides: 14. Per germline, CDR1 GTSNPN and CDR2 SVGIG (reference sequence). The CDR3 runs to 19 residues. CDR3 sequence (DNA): TGTGCCTGGAGTGTACTCGGCGGACAGGGGGTTAATCGGAACACTGAAGCTTTCTTT. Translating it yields CAWSVLGGQGVNRNTEAFF.

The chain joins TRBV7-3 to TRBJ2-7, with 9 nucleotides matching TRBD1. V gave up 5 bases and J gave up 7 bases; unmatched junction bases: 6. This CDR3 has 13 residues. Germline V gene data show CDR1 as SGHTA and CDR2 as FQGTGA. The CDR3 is CASSRDRAGEQYF. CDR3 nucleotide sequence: TGTGCCAGCAGCCGGGACAGGGCTGGAGAGCAGTACTTC. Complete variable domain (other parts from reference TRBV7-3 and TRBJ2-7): GAGVSQTPSNKVTEKGKYVELRCDPISGHTALYWYRQSLGQGPEFLIYFQGTGAADDSGLPNDRFFAVRPEGSVSTLKIQRTERGDSAVYLCASSRDRAGEQYFGPGTRLTVT.

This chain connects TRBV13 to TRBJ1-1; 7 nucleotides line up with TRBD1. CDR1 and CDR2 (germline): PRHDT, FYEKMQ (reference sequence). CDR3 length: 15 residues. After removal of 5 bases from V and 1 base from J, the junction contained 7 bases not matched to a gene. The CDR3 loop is CASSDRDRKNTEAFF. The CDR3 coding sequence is TGTGCCAGCAGCGACCGGGACAGAAAGAACACTGAAGCTTTCTTT.

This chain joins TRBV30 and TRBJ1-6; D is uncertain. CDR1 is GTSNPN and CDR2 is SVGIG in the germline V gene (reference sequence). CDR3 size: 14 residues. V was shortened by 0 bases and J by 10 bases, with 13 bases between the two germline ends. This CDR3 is CAWSVRGGPSPLHF. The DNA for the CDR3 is TGTGCCTGGAGTGTACGGGGTGGGCCGTCACCCCTCCACTTT.

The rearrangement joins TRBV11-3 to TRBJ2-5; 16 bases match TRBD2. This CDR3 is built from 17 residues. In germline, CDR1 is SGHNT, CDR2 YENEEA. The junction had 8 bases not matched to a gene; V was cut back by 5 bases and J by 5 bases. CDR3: CASSPGTSGRGVETQYF. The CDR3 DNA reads TGTGCCAGCAGCCCAGGGACTAGCGGGAGGGGTGTCGAGACCCAGTACTTC.

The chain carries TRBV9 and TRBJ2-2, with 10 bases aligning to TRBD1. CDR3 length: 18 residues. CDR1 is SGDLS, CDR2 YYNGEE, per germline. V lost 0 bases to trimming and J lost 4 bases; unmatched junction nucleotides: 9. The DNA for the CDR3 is TGTGCCAGCAGCGTAGGGGACAGGGGACCCGGGGTCACCGGGGAGCTGTTTTTT. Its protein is CASSVGDRGPGVTGELFF.

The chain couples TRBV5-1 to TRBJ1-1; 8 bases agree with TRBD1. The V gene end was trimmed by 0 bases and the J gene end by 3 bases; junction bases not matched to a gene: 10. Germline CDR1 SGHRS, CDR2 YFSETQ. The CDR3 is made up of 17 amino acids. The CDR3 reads CASSLGAGGPAYTEAFF. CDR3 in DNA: TGCGCCAGCAGCTTGGGGGCAGGGGGCCCCGCGTACACTGAAGCTTTCTTT.

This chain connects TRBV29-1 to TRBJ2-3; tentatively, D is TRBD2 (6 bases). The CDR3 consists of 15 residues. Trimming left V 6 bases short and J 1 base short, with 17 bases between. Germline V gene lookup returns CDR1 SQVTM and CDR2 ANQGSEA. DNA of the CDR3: TGCAGCGTGGGGGGAGTGAGGCTAGGCACAGATACGCAGTATTTT. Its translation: CSVGGVRLGTDTQYF.

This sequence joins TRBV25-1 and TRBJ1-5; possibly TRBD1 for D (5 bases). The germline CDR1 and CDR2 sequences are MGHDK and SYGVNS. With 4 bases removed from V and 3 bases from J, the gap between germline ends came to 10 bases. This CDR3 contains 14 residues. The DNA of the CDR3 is TGTGCCAGCAGTGCAGGGATTTCCAATCAGCCCCAGCATTTT. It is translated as CASSAGISNQPQHF. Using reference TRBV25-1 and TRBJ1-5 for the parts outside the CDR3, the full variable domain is EADIYQTPRYLVIGTGKKITLECSQTMGHDKMYWYQQDPGMELHLIHYSYGVNSTEKGDLSSESTVSRIRTEHFPLTLESARPSHTSQYLCASSAGISNQPQHFGDGTRLSIL.

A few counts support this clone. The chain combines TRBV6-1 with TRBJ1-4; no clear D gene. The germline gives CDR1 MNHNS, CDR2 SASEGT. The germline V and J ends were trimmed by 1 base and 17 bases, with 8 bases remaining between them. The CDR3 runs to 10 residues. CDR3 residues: CASSEEAVFF. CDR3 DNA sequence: TGTGCCAGCAGTGAAGAGGCGGTTTTTTTT.